The 9 T cell receptor beta chains presented below share a single source sample, sequenced in a study of T cell responses to AZD1222 COVID-19 vaccine. Method: immunoSEQ multiplex PCR; TCRdb's copy keeps in-frame clones and lacks some. Of some 120,000 clones listed, approximately 85% are singletons. The sample was peripheral blood, taken on day 0 of MenACWY control vaccination. These receptors all stem from an adult in good health.

To note about this clone: The junction departs from the called germline gene at one end, perhaps through a read error. The CDR3 bases are TGTGCCAGCAGTTATCGAAGGGGGGGGCAAGACTTC. Its protein is CASSYRRGGQDF. The chain employs TRBV6-2 or TRBV6-3 and TRBJ2-5; TRBD2 might be the D (7 bases). This CDR3 spans 12 amino acids. The germline gives CDR1 MNHEY, CDR2 SVGEGT.

J is TRBJ1-1 and V is TRBV27, with a weak D call TRBD1 (6 bases). From germline, CDR1 is MNHEY and CDR2 SMNVEV (reference sequence). The CDR3 covers 15 residues. The V and J ends lost 3 bases and 1 base respectively, with 12 bases between them. CDR3 DNA sequence: TGTGCCAGCAGTTTGACAGGACTATCGAACACTGAAGCTTTCTTT. Translation gives CASSLTGLSNTEAFF.

V is TRBV7-9 and J is TRBJ2-3; a weak D match, TRBD1 (6 bases). This CDR3 is built from 16 residues. Looked up from germline, CDR1 is SEHNR and CDR2 is FQNEAQ (reference sequence). V was trimmed by 5 bases and J by 0 bases, leaving 15 bases between them. Here the CDR3 DNA reads TGTGCCAGCAGCCCGCGACCAGGACAGAGCACAGATACGCAGTATTTT. This encodes CASSPRPGQSTDTQYF.

The chain has TRBV18 and TRBJ1-3, with TRBD1 matching 12 bases. With 0 bases clipped from V and 9 bases from J, the junction kept 9 bases outside the gene matches. Germline loops: CDR1 KGHSH, CDR2 LQKENI. This CDR3 contains 17 residues. The CDR3 DNA follows: TGTGCCAGCTCACCACCGTCGGGACAGGGGGCTTTCGGCACCATATATTTT. Its protein is CASSPPSGQGAFGTIYF.

The rearrangement links TRBV12-3 or TRBV12-4 to TRBJ1-6; the D is unclear. The CDR3 is 12 residues long. Trimming pared 8 bases from V and 10 bases from J, leaving 12 bases between. CDR3 residues: CASSDRGSPLHF. Written as DNA, the CDR3 is TGTGCCAGCTCCGATCGGGGATCACCCCTCCACTTT.

This clone was recorded only once. The chain employs TRBV11-2 and TRBJ2-7, with a tentative D call TRBD1 (5 bases). This CDR3 region has 12 residues. From germline, CDR1 is SGHAT and CDR2 FQNNGV. Trimming cost V 5 bases and J 4 bases, with 9 bases left between them. CDR3 sequence: CASSPQGYEQYF. The CDR3 nucleotides read TGTGCCAGCAGCCCGCAGGGTTACGAGCAGTACTTC.

The sample holds one count of this clone. V gene TRBV7-6 combines with J gene TRBJ2-5; maybe TRBD1 (6 bases). The CDR3 runs 16 residues. The ends were cut back, 3 bases at V and 5 bases at J, with 19 bases in the middle. The germline CDR1 and CDR2 sequences are SGHVS and FNYEAQ. For the CDR3, the DNA is TGTGCCAGCAGCTTGTCGGGGCAGGGGAGAAGGGAGACCCAGTACTTC. Translated, it gives CASSLSGQGRRETQYF. Full variable domain (outside the CDR3, taken from reference TRBV7-6 and TRBJ2-5): GAGVSQSPRYKVTKRGQDVALRCDPISGHVSLYWYRQALGQGPEFLTYFNYEAQQDKSGLPNDRFSAERPEGSISTLTIQRTEQRDSAMYRCASSLSGQGRRETQYFGPGTRLLVL.

The V gene is TRBV24-1, the J gene TRBJ2-7; D unresolved. V was trimmed by 4 bases and J by 4 bases, leaving 10 bases between them. Germline CDR1 is KGHDR and CDR2 is SFDVKD. The length of the CDR3 is 13 residues. DNA of the CDR3: TGTGCCACCAGTGAAACGGACGATTACGAGCAGTACTTC. Translated: CATSETDDYEQYF.

The CDR3 sequence is CASSSLGTVNGYTF. DNA for the CDR3: TGTGCCAGCAGTTCCCTTGGGACAGTCAATGGCTACACCTTC. This rearrangement joins TRBV6-6 to TRBJ1-2, with 7 bases aligning to TRBD1. The CDR3 covers 14 residues. The V and J ends lost 4 bases and 6 bases, in that order; junction bases with no gene match: 8. Germline assignment: CDR1 MNHNY and CDR2 SVGAGI (reference sequence).